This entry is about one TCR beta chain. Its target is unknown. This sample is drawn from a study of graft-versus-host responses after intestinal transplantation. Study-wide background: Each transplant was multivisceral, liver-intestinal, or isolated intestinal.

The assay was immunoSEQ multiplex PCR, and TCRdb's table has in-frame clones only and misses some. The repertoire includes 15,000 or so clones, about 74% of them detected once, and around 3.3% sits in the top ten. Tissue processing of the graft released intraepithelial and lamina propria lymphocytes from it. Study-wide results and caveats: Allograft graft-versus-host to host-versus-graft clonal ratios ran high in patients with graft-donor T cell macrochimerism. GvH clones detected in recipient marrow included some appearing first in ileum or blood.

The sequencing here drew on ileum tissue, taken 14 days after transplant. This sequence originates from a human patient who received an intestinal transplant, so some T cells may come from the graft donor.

In DNA, the CDR3 is TGTGCCAGCCGAGGGACTAGCGTCTACAATGAGCAGTTCTTC. Protein product: CASRGTSVYNEQFF. This rearrangement joins TRBV6-5 to TRBJ2-1, with TRBD2 matching 10 bases. The V gene end was trimmed by 8 bases and the J gene end by 3 bases; junction bases not matched to a gene: 4. The CDR3 spans 14 residues. Germline lookup yields CDR1 MNHEY and CDR2 SVGAGI.